The clone carrying this TCR beta chain was counted many times. The record originates from a study of regulatory T cells in long-lasting Graves disease. In building TCR beta libraries, iRepertoire HTBI primers were used together with Arm-PCR of CDR3 regions. MiXCR was run by TCRdb on the multiplex PCR reads, yielding one entry per CDR3 protein. The sample consists of 250,000 or so distinct CDR3 sequences, roughly 18% of them appearing once. Stated time point: newly diagnosed GD, antithyroid drugs for less than 3 months. PBMCs provided the RNA from which the TCR library was made. Germline assignment: CDR1 SGHTA and CDR2 FQGNSA. The CDR3 contains 14 residues. V was clipped by 3 bases and J by 7 bases; unmatched bases: 2. These same data were also listed under a study on T cells in Graves' hyperthyroidism and ophthalmopathy.

Source: peripheral blood mononuclear cells (PBMCs), taken at new diagnosis, from a patient treated with antithyroid drugs. The V call is TRBV7-2, the J call TRBJ2-1; the match to TRBD2 covers 11 bases. The TCR sequence derives from a woman aged 30 to 39 with Graves disease. In nucleotides, the CDR3 is TGTGCCAGCAGCTTCATAGCGGGGGGGAATGAGCAGTTCTTC. Encoded protein: CASSFIAGGNEQFF.